A single sample is the source of the 2 T cell receptor beta chains below, sequenced in a study of T cells in Graves' hyperthyroidism and ophthalmopathy. The investigators amplified TCR beta CDR3 regions from RNA transcripts. TCR CDR3 underwent first-round RT-PCR with the HTBI primer set. Using its own MiXCR run on the multiplex PCR reads, TCRdb lists one record per CDR3 protein. This table holds approximately 710,000 distinct CDR3 sequences, roughly 17% found once. The sample taken for sequencing was blood. These receptors were taken from a man over 45 with Graves' hyperthyroidism.

The chain recombines TRBV18 with TRBJ2-3; TRBD1 aligns across 9 bases. The length of the CDR3 is 18 residues. V shed 5 bases and J 1 base; nucleotides not matched to a gene: 13. Germline CDR1 reads KGHSH; CDR2 reads LQKENI. The CDR3 reads CASSAYRDRALGTDTQYF. CDR3 sequence (DNA): TGTGCCAGCTCAGCTTACCGGGACAGGGCTTTGGGCACAGATACGCAGTATTTT.

This clonotype occurred many times. CDR3 in amino acids: CASSYSRPRAGEAFF. The CDR3 DNA reads TGTGCCAGCAGTTACTCTAGACCGAGGGCAGGTGAAGCTTTCTTT. The chain links TRBV6-5 to TRBJ1-1; D gene ambiguous. V lost 0 bases and J lost 7, with 15 bases in between. The CDR3 spans 15 residues. Germline CDR1 MNHEY, CDR2 SVGAGI.